This entry lists 16 T cell receptor beta chains sequenced from one sample in a study of T-cell reconstitution after alpha-beta-depleted transplantation in children. Unique molecular identifiers tagged the TCRbeta library. One entry per CDR3 protein results from TCRdb running MiXCR on the PCR reads. Here the sample spans 200,000 to 250,000 distinct CDR3 sequences, around 11% being singletons. The sample was PBMCs from the stem cell graft donor, taken from the stem cell graft. Receptors were obtained from a human donor who donated a stem cell graft to a child with acute lymphoblastic leukemia.

The J gene is TRBJ2-7, the V gene TRBV3-1; 12 bases are shared with TRBD2. The CDR3 extends over 20 amino acids. Germline V CDR1 and CDR2: LGHDT, YNNKEL (reference sequence). The ends lost 0 bases at V and 5 bases at J; junction bases unmatched: 17. CDR3 residues: CASSQESPSGGARWSNEQYF. The CDR3 DNA sequence: TGTGCCAGCAGCCAAGAATCTCCTAGCGGGGGGGCTAGGTGGTCGAACGAGCAGTACTTC.

This clonotype has a count of ten or more. The chain combines TRBV6-5 with TRBJ1-5, with a possible D match to TRBD1 (6 bases). From germline, CDR1 is MNHEY and CDR2 SVGAGI. The CDR3 is 14 amino acids. V was trimmed by 5 bases and J by 6 bases, leaving 14 bases between them. CDR3 amino acids: CASSNRELGQPQHF. CDR3 nucleotides: TGTGCCAGCAGTAACAGGGAACTGGGTCAGCCCCAGCATTTT.

This clonotype has ten or more counts. The chain couples TRBV6-5 to TRBJ1-1; D not resolved. This CDR3 contains 13 residues. Per germline, CDR1 MNHEY and CDR2 SVGAGI. V lost 2 bases, J lost 1 base, and 5 bases lay in between. The CDR3 nucleotides are TGTGCCAGCAGTTACGGGGAGAACACTGAAGCTTTCTTT. It translates to CASSYGENTEAFF.

This clonotype has a handful of counts. This chain uses TRBV6-1 with TRBJ1-6; possible D gene TRBD1, 5 bases. Germline CDR1 is MNHNS and CDR2 is SASEGT. V gave up 7 bases and J gave up 7 bases, with 14 bases separating them. CDR3 length: 14 residues. The CDR3 sequence is CASTAGTLNSPLHF. The CDR3 DNA sequence: TGTGCCAGCACCGCGGGGACTCTAAATTCACCCCTCCACTTT.

In its sample, this clonotype was seen many times. The V gene is TRBV9, the J gene TRBJ2-1; 11 positions match TRBD2. The junction had 22 bases not matched to a gene; V was cut back by 0 bases and J by 8 bases. The CDR3 has 21 residues. Germline CDR1 and CDR2: SGDLS and YYNGEE. CDR3 coding DNA: TGTGCCAGCAGCGTAGAGCCCCGTCCTCCCTTACTAGCGGGAGATGGAGATGAGCAGTTCTTC. Translating gives CASSVEPRPPLLAGDGDEQFF.

On this clonotype itself: This could be a read error, since a much larger clone is one nucleotide away. A read error is likely, as this CDR3 ends without the conserved phenylalanine or tryptophan. The CDR3 protein is CASGRDRGTDTQYY. CDR3 nucleotide sequence: TGCGCCAGCGGCCGGGACAGGGGCACAGATACGCAGTATTAT. The V and J genes are TRBV5-1 and TRBJ2-3; 9 bases align to TRBD1. V dropped 7 bases and J dropped 1; count of bases not matched to a gene: 4. This CDR3 has 14 residues. The germline V gene has CDR1 SGHRS and CDR2 YFSETQ.

The sample holds many counts of this clonotype. The chain recombines TRBV11-2 with TRBJ2-3, with 10 bases fitting TRBD1. J was trimmed by 5 bases and V by 5 bases; bases with no gene match: 7. The V gene's germline CDR1 is SGHAT and CDR2 FQNNGV. The CDR3 length is 15 residues. CDR3 in amino acids: CASSLRDRGGDTQYF. In DNA form, the CDR3 reads TGTGCCAGCAGCCTACGGGACAGGGGAGGAGATACGCAGTATTTT.

This clonotype was detected ten times or more. The gene calls are TRBV7-9 and TRBJ1-6, with D unclear. The CDR3 totals 14 residues. V was shortened by 4 bases and J by 5 bases, with 9 bases between the two germline ends. Germline loops: CDR1 SEHNR, CDR2 FQNEAQ (reference sequence). CDR3 DNA: TGTGCCAGCAGCTCGGACGGTAATAATTCACCCCTCCACTTT. Translating gives CASSSDGNNSPLHF.

The table lists this clonotype with many counts. The chain combines TRBV6-1 with TRBJ2-5; 7 nucleotides line up with TRBD2. CDR1 is MNHNS, CDR2 SASEGT, per germline. The V segment lost 8 bases and the J segment 4 bases; nucleotides outside the gene matches: 7. There are 13 residues in the CDR3. The CDR3 DNA is TGTGCCAGCGGGGGGGTGCGGATAGAGACCCAGTACTTC. Translation: CASGGVRIETQYF.

This clonotype appeared many times. The chain carries TRBV7-3 and TRBJ2-1; TRBD1 might be the D (8 bases). There are 16 residues in the CDR3. V dropped 4 bases and J dropped 8 bases, with 21 bases sitting between them. Germline V gives CDR1 SGHTA, CDR2 FQGTGA. The CDR3 sequence: CASSSRTGRGTDEQFF. The CDR3 bases are TGTGCCAGCAGCTCACGGACAGGGAGGGGGACGGATGAGCAGTTCTTC.

This clonotype occurred many times. The chain combines TRBV20-1 with TRBJ2-7; 10 bases are a match to TRBD1. This CDR3 is 13 amino acids long. V was clipped by 8 bases and J by 7 bases; unmatched bases: 11. In germline, CDR1 is DFQATT, CDR2 SNEGSKA (reference sequence). The CDR3 protein is CSYGTGVIGEQYF. The CDR3 nucleotides are TGCAGTTACGGGACAGGGGTTATAGGGGAGCAGTACTTC.

This clonotype was picked up many times. The V gene is TRBV10-3, the J gene TRBJ1-5; 11 bases align to TRBD1. J was trimmed by 2 bases and V by 10 bases; bases with no gene match: 10. Germline CDR1 is ENHRY and CDR2 is SYGVKD. The CDR3 is 16 amino acids. CDR3 region: CATRLGQGEGNQPQHF. For the CDR3, the DNA is TGTGCCACTCGCCTGGGACAGGGGGAGGGCAATCAGCCCCAGCATTTT.

This clonotype was seen a single time. A much larger clone is a single base away; this may be a read error. The chain combines TRBV28 with TRBJ2-1; 10 nucleotides align to TRBD2. The CDR3 sequence is 16 residues long. V shed 6 bases and J 10 bases; nucleotides not matched to a gene: 15. Germline loops: CDR1 MDHEN, CDR2 SYDVKM. The CDR3 DNA is TGTGCCAGCAGCCGCAGACTAGCGGGTTTCACTGGGGAGCAGTTCTTC. Protein sequence: CASSRRLAGFTGEQFF.

This clonotype was seen ten or more times. The chain carries TRBV12-3 or TRBV12-4 and TRBJ1-4, with unresolved D. Trimming removed 4 bases at V and 5 bases at J, with 8 bases between. The CDR3 covers 13 residues. The CDR3 nucleotides are TGTGCCAGCAGTTCCCCATTAAATGAAAAACTGTTTTTT. Translated, it gives CASSSPLNEKLFF.

This clonotype occurred many times. DNA of the CDR3: TGTGCCAGCAGCTCAACGAGGGACACTGAAGCTTTCTTT. This codes for CASSSTRDTEAFF. The chain couples TRBV7-2 to TRBJ1-1; the D is unclear. The CDR3 loop spans 13 amino acids. Germline loops: CDR1 SGHTA, CDR2 FQGNSA. V gave up 4 bases and J gave up 3 bases, with 9 bases separating them.

This clonotype appeared many times. This chain links TRBV7-8 with TRBJ2-7; D perhaps matches TRBD1 (6 bases). V was shortened by 5 bases and J by 2 bases, with 13 bases between the two germline ends. CDR3 size: 14 residues. Germline V gene lookup returns CDR1 SGHVS and CDR2 FQNEAQ. CDR3 loop: CASSLVGDTYEQYF. CDR3 nucleotides: TGTGCCAGCAGCCTGGTAGGGGACACCTACGAGCAGTACTTC.